One and the same sample provided the 4 T cell receptor beta chains below, sequenced in a study of shared clonotypes between healthy human individuals. Only in-frame clones appear in the TCRdb table, and some are missing; sequencing was by immunoSEQ multiplex PCR. Found here are 2 million to 2.5 million clones, 85% to 95% of them singletons; the top ten hold about 0.41%. Sequencing input: naive CD4+ T cells from PBMCs. Subset indicated: CD45RA+ positively selected. These receptor sequences come from a man aged 18 to 30 in good health. Some clones in this sample may be carry-over from other donors' samples.

V and J are TRBV5-1 and TRBJ2-7; 9 bases match TRBD2. Trimming removed 0 bases from V and 1 base from J; junction bases left unmatched: 2. This CDR3 region has 15 residues. Germline V gives CDR1 SGHRS, CDR2 YFSETQ. The CDR3 here is CASSLGLAESYEQYF. The CDR3 DNA follows: TGCGCCAGCAGCTTGGGACTAGCGGAATCCTACGAGCAGTACTTC.

V gene TRBV5-4 combines with J gene TRBJ2-1; 7 nucleotides agree with TRBD2. In germline, CDR1 is SGHNT, CDR2 YYREEE (reference sequence). The CDR3 loop spans 16 amino acids. V dropped 5 bases and J dropped 3; count of bases not matched to a gene: 11. The CDR3 sequence is CASRNAIGEGYNEQFF. For the CDR3, the DNA is TGTGCCAGCAGGAATGCTATCGGGGAGGGCTACAATGAGCAGTTCTTC.

The sample holds one count of this clone. The chain couples TRBV25-1 to TRBJ2-2; 9 nucleotides align to TRBD1. Per germline, CDR1 MGHDK and CDR2 SYGVNS. The ends lost 8 bases at V and 3 bases at J; junction bases unmatched: 7. The CDR3 contains 15 residues. The CDR3 DNA is TGTGCCAGCCGCCCGACAGGGGGATACACCGGGGAGCTGTTTTTT. It encodes CASRPTGGYTGELFF.

J is TRBJ1-1 and V is TRBV29-1; unclear D gene. V lost 0 bases to trimming and J lost 5 bases, with 10 bases between them. Germline CDR1 is SQVTM and CDR2 is ANQGSEA. This CDR3 spans 13 amino acids. The CDR3 loop reads CSVEDIRRTEAFF. CDR3 in DNA: TGCAGCGTTGAAGACATACGGAGGACTGAAGCTTTCTTT.